These T cell receptor beta chains were read from a single sample in a study of T cell repertoires in cytomegalovirus infection. Their specific antigens are unknown. TCRdb recomputed calls from the reads with MiXCR, one row per CDR3 protein. The sample contains 700,000 to 900,000 distinct CDR3 sequences, under 35% of which appear only once. Sequencing was performed on cultured CD8+ T cells from PBMCs, taken from culture after CMV antigen stimulation. The receptors shown here come from a human donor in good health (CMV status not recorded). Some clones in this sample may be carry-over from other donors' samples. Each CDR3 is given with its conserved first and last residue. Fields, in order: V gene, J gene, clone size, D gene, CDR3 protein, CDR3 DNA. D genes are given only for firm matches. Size is stated for part of the rows, as once, few or many counts, or as a class when the clone is expanded.

TRBV7-6	TRBJ2-4	few	NA	CASSPTSSVRAKNIQYF	TGTGCCAGCAGCCCAACCTCATCAGTTAGAGCCAAAAACATTCAGTACTTC
TRBV18	TRBJ1-2	few	NA	CASSTSGDGYGYTF	TGTGCCAGCTCAACTTCAGGGGATGGCTATGGCTACACCTTC
TRBV3-1	TRBJ1-2	NA	TRBD1	CASSPKGARGRSDGYTF	TGTGCCAGCAGCCCTAAGGGCGCCAGGGGGCGATCGGATGGCTACACCTTC
TRBV6-2/TRBV6-3	TRBJ2-1	NA	NA	CASSYWDGVHNEQFF	TGTGCCAGCAGTTATTGGGACGGAGTTCACAATGAGCAGTTCTTC
TRBV4-1	TRBJ2-2	many	NA	CASSQVNPPLALNTGELFF	TGCGCCAGCAGCCAAGTCAATCCCCCCCTAGCGCTTAACACCGGGGAGCTGTTTTTT
TRBV4-3	TRBJ2-5	NA	NA	CASSPRGDTQETQYF	TGCGCCAGCAGCCCAAGAGGGGACACCCAAGAGACCCAGTACTTC
TRBV27	TRBJ1-6	many	NA	CASSFLHTGESTYNSPLHF	TGTGCCAGCAGTTTCCTTCATACCGGGGAGTCTACCTATAATTCACCCCTCCACTTT
TRBV25-1	TRBJ2-1	NA	NA	CASSDYPSNEQFF	TGTGCCAGCAGTGACTACCCTAGCAATGAGCAGTTCTTC
TRBV4-2	TRBJ1-5	NA	NA	CASSQDPGPVNQPQHF	TGTGCCAGCAGCCAAGATCCGGGTCCGGTTAATCAGCCCCAGCATTTT
TRBV6-1	TRBJ2-1	NA	NA	CASSSRLKFF	TGTGCCAGCAGCTCGCGGTTGAAGTTCTTC
TRBV28	TRBJ2-5	NA	NA	CASSLTHPETQYF	TGTGCCAGCAGTTTAACTCACCCGGAGACCCAGTACTTC
TRBV28	TRBJ2-6	few	TRBD2	CASSKLSGVKANVLTF	TGTGCCAGCAGTAAACTAAGCGGGGTTAAGGCCAACGTCCTGACTTTC
TRBV11-1	TRBJ1-1	NA	TRBD1	CASSLVQGSHNTEAFF	TGTGCCAGCAGCTTAGTACAGGGGAGCCATAACACTGAAGCTTTCTTT
TRBV19	TRBJ2-3	NA	TRBD1	CASSSGTGEDTQYF	TGTGCCAGTAGTAGCGGGACAGGGGAGGATACGCAGTATTTT
TRBV5-1	TRBJ2-1	NA	TRBD2	CARICGGPPYNEQFF	TGCGCCAGGATCTGCGGGGGGCCACCCTACAATGAGCAGTTCTTC
TRBV20-1	TRBJ2-1	NA	TRBD2	CSALAGGSLGAPYNEQFF	TGCAGTGCCTTAGCGGGGGGGTCCCTCGGGGCCCCTTACAATGAGCAGTTCTTC
TRBV7-6	TRBJ2-3	few	TRBD1	CAGEGGHQADTQYF	TGTGCCGGGGAAGGGGGCCACCAAGCAGATACGCAGTATTTT
TRBV20-1	TRBJ1-1	NA	NA	CSARPGHYTEAFF	TGCAGTGCTAGACCAGGGCACTACACTGAAGCTTTCTTT
TRBV7-6	TRBJ2-2	many	TRBD1	CASSLPGQLGELFF	TGTGCCAGCAGCTTACCGGGACAGCTCGGGGAGCTGTTTTTT
TRBV7-9	TRBJ1-3	NA	NA	CASSYPKGSNGNTIYF	TGTGCCAGCAGTTACCCCAAGGGGTCGAATGGAAACACCATATATTTT
TRBV6-6	TRBJ2-3	many	TRBD2	CASSYSLAGGPDTQYF	TGTGCCAGCAGTTACTCGCTAGCGGGGGGGCCAGATACGCAGTATTTT
TRBV20-1	TRBJ2-3	NA	TRBD2	CSASGTSGGAWGSDTQYF	TGCAGTGCCTCGGGGACTAGCGGGGGGGCCTGGGGTTCAGATACGCAGTATTTT
TRBV12-3/TRBV12-4	TRBJ1-1	few	NA	CATRWGNTEAFF	TGTGCCACCCGGTGGGGGAACACTGAAGCTTTCTTT
TRBV7-9	TRBJ1-5	few	TRBD1	CASSPGQGSNNQPQHF	TGTGCCAGCAGCCCAGGACAGGGGAGTAACAATCAGCCCCAGCATTTT
TRBV6-5	TRBJ1-2	NA	NA	CASSYSETYGYTF	TGTGCCAGCAGTTACTCTGAGACGTATGGCTACACCTTC
TRBV12-3/TRBV12-4	TRBJ2-1	NA	NA	CAIMVGRGYNEQFF	TGTGCCATCATGGTCGGTAGGGGATACAATGAGCAGTTCTTC
TRBV4-2	TRBJ1-1	NA	NA	CASSQAWGLEFGGNTEAFF	TGTGCCAGCAGCCAAGCGTGGGGGTTGGAGTTTGGTGGGAACACTGAAGCTTTCTTT
TRBV5-5	TRBJ1-5	NA	NA	CASSLNGWDGNQPQHF	TGTGCCAGCAGCTTGAATGGTTGGGACGGGAATCAGCCCCAGCATTTT
TRBV4-1	TRBJ2-6	few	NA	CASSQESTSGVGANVLTF	TGCGCCAGCAGCCAAGAATCCACTTCAGGGGTTGGGGCCAACGTCCTGACTTTC
TRBV18	TRBJ2-2	NA	NA	CASSPWSSTVGELFF	TGTGCCAGCTCACCATGGTCCTCCACGGTCGGGGAGCTGTTTTTT
TRBV27	TRBJ2-7	NA	NA	CASSLYDGAPFEQYF	TGTGCCAGCAGTTTATATGACGGGGCCCCCTTCGAGCAGTACTTC
TRBV29-1	TRBJ2-7	NA	NA	CSVVEGYEQYF	TGCAGCGTTGTCGAGGGCTACGAGCAGTACTTC
TRBV3-1	TRBJ2-7	NA	TRBD2	CASGGAGAAYEQYF	TGTGCCAGCGGAGGAGCGGGGGCCGCCTACGAGCAGTACTTC
TRBV7-9	TRBJ1-2	few	NA	CASSSRDGGHRDNGYTF	TGTGCCAGCAGCTCCCGGGACGGCGGCCACCGGGACAATGGCTACACCTTC
TRBV7-2	TRBJ2-1	many	TRBD2	CASSLGTGGFF	TGTGCCAGCAGCTTAGGGACGGGGGGGTTCTTC
TRBV15	TRBJ2-3	few	NA	CATSRIFSTDTQYF	TGTGCCACCAGCAGAATCTTCAGCACAGATACGCAGTATTTT
TRBV4-1	TRBJ1-1	few	TRBD1	CASSHQGAGTEAFF	TGCGCCAGCAGCCATCAGGGGGCCGGCACTGAAGCTTTCTTT
TRBV10-1	TRBJ2-1	NA	NA	CASSYTGTPYNEQFF	TGCGCCAGCAGCTACACCGGGACACCTTACAATGAGCAGTTCTTC
TRBV15	TRBJ2-1	NA	NA	CATSRVDKGNDEQFF	TGTGCCACCAGCAGAGTCGACAAAGGGAACGACGAGCAGTTCTTC
TRBV7-9	TRBJ1-6	NA	NA	CASSPPGGPLHF	TGTGCCAGCAGCCCGCCCGGGGGACCCCTCCACTTT
TRBV27	TRBJ2-7	NA	NA	CASSLSIGSGNYEQYF	TGTGCCAGCAGTTTATCGATAGGTTCCGGGAACTACGAGCAGTACTTC
TRBV12-3/TRBV12-4	TRBJ2-3	NA	NA	CVSRSSYGVLKDTQYF	TGTGTCAGCCGGTCATCCTACGGGGTGTTGAAAGATACACAGTATTTT
TRBV7-2	TRBJ2-3	many	NA	CASSENYRLTDTQYF	TGTGCCAGCAGCGAGAATTACCGACTCACAGATACGCAGTATTTT
TRBV5-6	TRBJ2-3	NA	TRBD2	CASSVGGGFTDTQYF	TGTGCCAGCTCGGTGGGCGGGGGGTTCACAGATACGCAGTATTTT
TRBV19	TRBJ1-1	few	NA	CASSVAAGVTEAFF	TGTGCCAGTAGTGTGGCCGCCGGGGTCACTGAAGCTTTCTTT